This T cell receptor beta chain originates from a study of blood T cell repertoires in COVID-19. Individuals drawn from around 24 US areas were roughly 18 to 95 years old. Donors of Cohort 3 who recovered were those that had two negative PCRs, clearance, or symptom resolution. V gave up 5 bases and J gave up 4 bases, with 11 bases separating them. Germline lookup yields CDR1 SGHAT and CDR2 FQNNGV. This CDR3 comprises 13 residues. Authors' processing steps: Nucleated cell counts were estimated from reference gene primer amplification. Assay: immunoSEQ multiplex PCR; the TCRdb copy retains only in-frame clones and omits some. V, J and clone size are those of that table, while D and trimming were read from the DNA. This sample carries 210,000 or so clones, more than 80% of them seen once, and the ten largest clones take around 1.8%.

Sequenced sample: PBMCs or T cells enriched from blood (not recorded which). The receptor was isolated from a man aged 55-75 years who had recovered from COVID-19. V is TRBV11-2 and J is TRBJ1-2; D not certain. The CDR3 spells CASSPPGIYGYTF. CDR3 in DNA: TGTGCCAGCAGCCCCCCGGGGATCTATGGCTACACCTTC.